The following is a T cell receptor beta chain sequence with its context. Trimming removed 2 bases from V and 6 bases from J; junction bases left unmatched: 6. CDR3 length: 14 amino acids. Germline-derived CDR1 and CDR2 are MNHEY and SVGAGI. The source of the sample is a study of blood T cell repertoires in COVID-19. Background on the study: Donors in the United States, Italy and Spain gave samples during acute or convalescent COVID-19. The analysed material was cDNA or gDNA that came from T cells, B-cell-depleted T cells, or PBMCs.

In the study's own analysis: Estimated nucleated cell counts came from reference gene primer amplification. The method was immunoSEQ multiplex PCR; TCRdb's version includes in-frame clones alone and lacks a portion of them. D and trimming come from the DNA, and the V and J calls and clone size come from that table. Among some 80,000 clones, around 74% were seen once, and the ten largest hold about 5.4%. The sample consisted of peripheral blood. The clonotype was recovered from an elderly woman with active or convalescent COVID-19. V and J are TRBV6-5 and TRBJ2-5, with 7 bases lining up with TRBD2. The CDR3 is CASSYGASGQTQYF. In DNA form, the CDR3 reads TGTGCCAGCAGTTACGGGGCTAGCGGACAGACCCAGTACTTC.